Each of the 29 T cell receptor beta chains below was sequenced from the same sample in a study of T-cell reconstitution after alpha-beta-depleted transplantation in children. The library targeted TCRbeta and was prepared with unique molecular identifiers. Each CDR3 protein gets one entry after TCRdb re-called the PCR reads with MiXCR. The sample includes about 900,000 distinct CDR3 sequences, roughly 29% seen only once; the top ten take about 28%. This sample comprised PBMCs, mostly from graft donor cells, obtained 360 days after TCRalphabeta/CD19-depleted stem cell transplant. All receptors derive from a boy under two years old who had a stem cell transplant for SCID, so the T cells may come from the graft donor.

The chain is built from TRBV5-1 and TRBJ2-1, with TRBD2 matching over 14 bases. The CDR3 contains 17 residues. Germline V gives CDR1 SGHRS, CDR2 YFSETQ. The trim removed 3 bases at V and 0 bases at J, leaving 2 bases unmatched. CDR3 bases: TGCGCCAGCAGCTCGGGGACTAGCGGGAGCTCCTACAATGAGCAGTTCTTC. It codes for CASSSGTSGSSYNEQFF.

This clonotype occurred a few times. V is TRBV7-6 and J is TRBJ2-5, with 8 bases that match TRBD2. CDR1 SGHVS and CDR2 FNYEAQ come from the germline V gene. The junction had 9 bases not matched to a gene; V was cut back by 4 bases and J by 5 bases. This CDR3 spans 15 amino acids. DNA of the CDR3: TGTGCCAGCAGCTCGCTAGCGGGCTTCCCCGAGACCCAGTACTTC. It yields the protein CASSSLAGFPETQYF.

The rearrangement uses TRBV20-1 and TRBJ2-1; D remains unclear. With 0 bases removed from V and 7 bases from J, the gap between germline ends came to 19 bases. CDR1 and CDR2 (germline): DFQATT, SNEGSKA (reference sequence). CDR3 length equals 16 residues. In DNA form, the CDR3 reads TGCAGTGCTAGAGATTGGACGCCTGGTAGTCAGAATGAGCAGTTCTTC. Its protein product is CSARDWTPGSQNEQFF.

V usage is TRBV29-1 and J usage is TRBJ2-5, with D unresolved. Germline V gene sequence: CDR1 SQVTM, CDR2 ANQGSEA. The V and J ends lost 2 bases and 5 bases respectively, with 12 bases between them. The CDR3 is 13 residues long. The CDR3 loop is CSVELVMGETQYF. CDR3 nucleotide sequence: TGCAGCGTTGAACTTGTGATGGGGGAGACCCAGTACTTC.

This clonotype was recorded once. The rearrangement links TRBV4-2 to TRBJ1-3; no clear D. With 4 bases removed from V and 4 bases from J, the gap between germline ends came to 8 bases. This CDR3 is built from 13 residues. Germline loops: CDR1 LGHNA, CDR2 YNFKEQ. CDR3 region: CASSPSVGNTIYF. CDR3 nucleotides: TGTGCCAGCAGCCCCTCCGTAGGAAACACCATATATTTT.

The genes are TRBV2 and TRBJ2-1; D might be TRBD1 (5 bases). The CDR3 contains 16 residues. The germline gives CDR1 SNHLY, CDR2 FYNNEI. The ends were cut back, 1 base at V and 3 bases at J, with 13 bases in the middle. DNA of the CDR3: TGTGCCAGCAGTGAAGTAGGGGCTTTCCTCTACAATGAGCAGTTCTTC. As protein: CASSEVGAFLYNEQFF.

The rearrangement links TRBV15 to TRBJ1-2, with D possibly TRBD1 on 5 matching bases. CDR1 and CDR2 from the germline V gene are LNHNV and YYDKDF (reference sequence). This CDR3 is 15 amino acids long. V lost 2 bases, J lost 4 bases, and 14 bases lay in between. The CDR3 nucleotides are TGTGCCACCAGCAGATCCCCGGGGGATAGCTATGGCTACACCTTC. Its protein is CATSRSPGDSYGYTF. Full variable domain (missing parts from reference TRBV15 and TRBJ1-2): DAMVIQNPRYQVTQFGKPVTLSCSQTLNHNVMYWYQQKSSQAPKLLFHYYDKDFNNEADTPDNFQSRRPNTSFCFLDIRSPGLGDTAMYLCATSRSPGDSYGYTFGSGTRLTVV.

This clonotype appeared a few times. This sequence joins TRBV4-3 and TRBJ2-5; D unresolved. Trimming cost V 1 base and J 0 bases, with 15 bases left between them. CDR1 is LGHNA and CDR2 is YSLEER in the germline V gene. The CDR3 runs 17 residues. The CDR3: CASSQGPITTHQETQYF. Here the CDR3 DNA reads TGCGCCAGCAGCCAAGGGCCAATCACGACACACCAAGAGACCCAGTACTTC.

The V and J genes are TRBV9 and TRBJ2-3; tentative D call: TRBD1 (6 bases). This CDR3 contains 15 residues. V was trimmed by 5 bases and J by 0 bases, leaving 13 bases between them. Germline V CDR1 and CDR2: SGDLS, YYNGEE. CDR3 DNA sequence: TGTGCCAGCAGAAAGACAGGAGACAGCACAGATACGCAGTATTTT. It translates to CASRKTGDSTDTQYF.

The J gene is TRBJ2-3, the V gene TRBV5-1; D is perhaps TRBD1 (6 bases). The V gene lost 3 bases and the J gene lost 4 bases, with 18 bases spanning the gap. Germline-derived CDR1 and CDR2 are SGHRS and YFSETQ. The CDR3 is 16 amino acids. In nucleotides, the CDR3 is TGCGCCAGCAGCTCTTTCCTTCAGGGGAGCCCAGATACGCAGTATTTT. The encoded protein is CASSSFLQGSPDTQYF.

The rearrangement links TRBV15 to TRBJ2-4, with TRBD1 identical over 7 bases. V trimming: 1 base; J trimming: 8 bases; junction bases outside the gene matches: 17. Germline loops: CDR1 LNHNV, CDR2 YYDKDF (reference sequence). The length of the CDR3 is 18 residues. The CDR3 here is CATSRAGRQRRTGDIQYF. In DNA form, the CDR3 reads TGTGCCACCAGCAGAGCCGGAAGACAGCGAAGGACAGGAGACATTCAGTACTTC.

The rearrangement links TRBV29-1 to TRBJ2-1; tentative D call: TRBD2 (7 bases). The CDR3 is 14 residues long. Trimming took 6 bases from V and 0 from J, leaving 12 bases between them. Per the germline V gene, CDR1 is SQVTM and CDR2 is ANQGSEA. CDR3 nucleotide sequence: TGCAGCGTGGAGGGGGGGGGCTCCTACAATGAGCAGTTCTTC. It codes for CSVEGGGSYNEQFF.

The V and J genes are TRBV5-5 and TRBJ2-1, with D possibly being TRBD2 (5 bases). Trimming removed 2 bases from V and 7 bases from J, with 10 bases in between. Germline lookup yields CDR1 SGHKS and CDR2 YYEKEE (reference sequence). This CDR3 spans 13 amino acids. The CDR3 bases are TGTGCCAGCAGCTTTAATCGAGGGAATGAGCAGTTCTTC. The encoded protein is CASSFNRGNEQFF.

V usage is TRBV5-1 and J usage is TRBJ1-5; possibly TRBD1 for D (5 bases). This CDR3 is 17 amino acids long. The V gene lost 4 bases and the J gene lost 9 bases, with 26 bases spanning the gap. Germline loops: CDR1 SGHRS, CDR2 YFSETQ. The chain's CDR3 is CASSPQFPIRGGRPQHF. In DNA form, the CDR3 reads TGCGCCAGCAGCCCGCAGTTCCCGATTAGGGGTGGACGGCCCCAGCATTTT.

J is TRBJ1-1 and V is TRBV16; no definite D call. Germline-derived CDR1 and CDR2 are KGHSY and FQNENV. This CDR3 spans 15 amino acids. The V and J ends lost 0 bases and 5 bases respectively, with 13 bases between them. The CDR3 nucleotides are TGTGCCAGCAGCCAATCACCGCTGGAAAAGACTGAAGCTTTCTTT. Translation gives CASSQSPLEKTEAFF.

This clonotype was picked up a small number of times. The chain links TRBV2 to TRBJ2-3, with TRBD2 matching over 12 bases. J gave up 8 bases and V 10 bases, and 7 bases lay outside the gene matches. This CDR3 has 13 amino acids. Germline V gene sequence: CDR1 SNHLY, CDR2 FYNNEI. CDR3 residues: CAIASGGASTQYF. CDR3 DNA: TGTGCCATCGCTAGCGGGGGGGCCTCTACGCAGTATTTT.

The chain uses TRBV18 and TRBJ2-2, with D perhaps matching TRBD1 (6 bases). Trimming took off 3 bases at V and 5 bases at J, with 7 bases between the two ends. Germline values: CDR1 KGHSH, CDR2 LQKENI. The CDR3 runs to 13 residues. The CDR3 DNA is TGTGCCAGCTCACCTGACAGGACCGGGGAGCTGTTTTTT. Translation gives CASSPDRTGELFF.

V is TRBV6-1 and J is TRBJ2-3, with TRBD2 matching over 10 bases. CDR3 length: 17 residues. In germline, CDR1 is MNHNS, CDR2 SASEGT. With V trimmed by 6 bases and J by 4 bases, 13 bases remained unmatched. CDR3 DNA sequence: TGTGCCAGCAGACCGACGGGACTAGCGAAGCGCGCAGATACGCAGTATTTT. Protein: CASRPTGLAKRADTQYF.

This clonotype was picked up a small number of times. The V call is TRBV4-1, the J call TRBJ2-3; no clear D gene. The germline gives CDR1 MGHRA, CDR2 YSYEKL. V was pared by 4 bases and J by 3 bases, with 11 bases between. CDR3 size: 14 residues. Here the CDR3 DNA reads TGCGCCAGCAGCCCCTTCTTCTTGACAGATACGCAGTATTTT. Encoded protein: CASSPFFLTDTQYF.

The rearrangement links TRBV5-1 to TRBJ2-1, with 9 bases identical to TRBD2. Germline V lookup: CDR1 SGHRS, CDR2 YFSETQ. This CDR3 comprises 16 residues. V dropped 0 bases and J dropped 11; count of bases not matched to a gene: 12. The CDR3 DNA reads as TGCGCCAGCAGCTTGGTACCTAGCGGGGCGTATGGCCAGCAGTTCTTC. Translating gives CASSLVPSGAYGQQFF.

In this sample, this clonotype turned up a few times. The chain uses TRBV2 and TRBJ1-1; D gene unclear. CDR3 length: 13 residues. V dropped 3 bases and J dropped 1 base, with 6 bases sitting between them. Per germline, CDR1 SNHLY and CDR2 FYNNEI. Written as DNA, the CDR3 is TGTGCCAGCAGTGATCACAAGAACACTGAAGCTTTCTTT. Translating gives CASSDHKNTEAFF.

This clonotype was detected only once. This CDR3 reads CASSLAGQLRTDTQYF. The CDR3 DNA follows: TGTGCCAGCAGCTTAGCGGGACAGCTCCGCACAGATACGCAGTATTTT. The J gene is TRBJ2-3, the V gene TRBV7-6; TRBD1 matches at 7 bases. CDR1 is SGHVS, CDR2 FNYEAQ, per germline. The V and J ends lost 0 bases and 1 base, in that order; junction bases with no gene match: 4. CDR3 length: 16 amino acids.

This rearrangement joins TRBV18 to TRBJ2-3; perhaps TRBD1 as D (7 bases). This CDR3 has 16 amino acids. V was shortened by 1 base and J by 5 bases, with 16 bases between the two germline ends. The germline CDR1 and CDR2 sequences are KGHSH and LQKENI. The CDR3 protein is CASSPLEGAQEDTQYF. The DNA of the CDR3 is TGTGCCAGCTCACCACTGGAGGGGGCGCAGGAAGATACGCAGTATTTT.

This clonotype was recorded a few times. The chain recombines TRBV29-1 with TRBJ1-2; no reliable D call. The germline gives CDR1 SQVTM, CDR2 ANQGSEA. There are 10 residues in the CDR3. Trimming shortened V by 3 bases and J by 9 bases, and 8 bases separated the two germline ends. The CDR3 nucleotides read TGCAGCGTTGATAAAGGGCGCTACACCTTC. This sequence encodes CSVDKGRYTF.

The chain links TRBV7-8 to TRBJ1-1; D perhaps matches TRBD1 (5 bases). Trimming stripped 5 bases from V and 12 bases from J, with 25 bases between. Germline lookup yields CDR1 SGHVS and CDR2 FQNEAQ. This CDR3 region has 15 residues. The CDR3 reads CASSDVSTGRAESFF. Here the CDR3 DNA reads TGTGCCAGCAGCGACGTGTCAACGGGCAGGGCCGAATCTTTCTTT. Drawing the rest from reference TRBV7-8 and TRBJ1-1, the complete variable domain is GAGVSQSPRYKVAKRGQDVALRCDPISGHVSLFWYQQALGQGPEFLTYFQNEAQLDKSGLPSDRFFAERPEGSVSTLKIQRTQQEDSAVYLCASSDVSTGRAESFFGQGTRLTVV.

This clonotype has at least ten counts. V is TRBV6-1 and J is TRBJ2-5, with a tentative D call TRBD2 (7 bases). The germline CDR1 and CDR2 sequences are MNHNS and SASEGT. Trimming stripped 7 bases from V and 5 bases from J, with 17 bases between. The CDR3 loop spans 14 amino acids. CDR3 coding DNA: TGTGCCAGCAAGAGGGGGGGCGTAACGGAGACCCAGTACTTC. Translation: CASKRGGVTETQYF.

The rearrangement joins TRBV5-1 to TRBJ2-3; D is uncertain. Germline V lookup: CDR1 SGHRS, CDR2 YFSETQ. CDR3 size: 14 residues. V lost 0 bases and J 3 bases, leaving 8 bases between the germline ends. Here the CDR3 reads CASSLELFTDTQYF. The CDR3, as DNA: TGCGCCAGCAGCTTGGAACTTTTTACAGATACGCAGTATTTT. The full variable domain, with the rest looked up from reference TRBV5-1 and TRBJ2-3, is KAGVTQTPRYLIKTRGQQVTLSCSPISGHRSVSWYQQTPGQGLQFLFEYFSETQRNKGNFPGRFSGRQFSNSRSEMNVSTLELGDSALYLCASSLELFTDTQYFGPGTRLTVL.

The rearrangement joins TRBV15 to TRBJ2-2, with D possibly being TRBD2 (5 bases). Trimming stripped 0 bases from V and 5 bases from J, with 13 bases between. Looked up from germline, CDR1 is LNHNV and CDR2 is YYDKDF (reference sequence). CDR3 length: 16 residues. The CDR3 DNA is TGTGCCACCAGCAGAGATCTTCCCGAGCGGACCGGGGAGCTGTTTTTT. It is translated as CATSRDLPERTGELFF.

The V gene is TRBV20-1, the J gene TRBJ2-4; 9 positions agree with TRBD1. The ends lost 6 bases at V and 0 bases at J; junction bases unmatched: 6. The germline CDR1 and CDR2 sequences are DFQATT and SNEGSKA (reference sequence). This CDR3 spans 15 amino acids. The CDR3 DNA follows: TGCAGTGCGGAAACAGGGGGCGCAGCCAAAAACATTCAGTACTTC. It codes for CSAETGGAAKNIQYF.